A single T cell receptor (beta chain) is shown here with its context. No antigen is known for it. In germline, CDR1 is LGHNA, CDR2 YSLEER. The CDR3 is 14 residues long. V lost 4 bases to trimming and J lost 6 bases; unmatched junction nucleotides: 7. The assay was immunoSEQ multiplex PCR, and TCRdb's table has in-frame clones only and misses some. The profile shows some 30,000 clones, roughly nine tenths of them singletons. The data derive from a study of T cells in localized non-small cell lung cancer. Whole-study results and caveats: A median of approximately 54 clones ranked among the top 100 in tumor appeared in adjacent lung. Uninvolved neighboring lung showed the greatest T cell clonality, exceeding tumor. Heterogeneity within the tumor remains possible, as just one region underwent sequencing. Elevated circulating T cell density in blood was associated with longer overall survival.

The source of this sequence is a man between 40 and 69 years old with stage II lung adenocarcinoma. The chain joins TRBV4-3 to TRBJ2-3; 7 nucleotides agree with TRBD2. The sequences come from PBMCs, collected before any cancer treatment. The CDR3: CASSPQWGGDTQYF. In nucleotides, the CDR3 is TGCGCCAGCAGCCCTCAATGGGGGGGGGATACGCAGTATTTT.